This T cell receptor beta chain was sequenced in a study of a mutant IDH1 vaccine in newly diagnosed glioma. Study summary: Vaccination was launched 4-6 weeks after radiotherapy alone, or with temozolomide cycles.

This clone has just a few counts. Its specificity is unknown. The protocol was immunoSEQ multiplex PCR, while the TCRdb copy is restricted to in-frame clones and leaves out a portion. The table shows 45,000 to 60,000 clones, with around nine tenths occurring only once. Indicated time point: week 11, during vaccination. Vaccination used 300 ug of mutant IDH1 20-mer peptide per dose, with topical imiquimod. CDR3 length: 15 residues. V shed 3 bases and J 1 base; nucleotides not matched to a gene: 5. Germline CDR1 and CDR2: MGHRA and YSYEKL. This sequence was found in a man over 45 with glioma. The rearrangement uses TRBV4-1 and TRBJ2-7, with TRBD1 identical over 8 bases. Material: PBMCs, obtained from a glioma patient whose treatment included an IDH1 peptide vaccine. This CDR3 reads CASSQGQAISYEQYF. The DNA of the CDR3 is TGCGCCAGCAGCCAGGGACAGGCAATTTCCTACGAGCAGTACTTC.